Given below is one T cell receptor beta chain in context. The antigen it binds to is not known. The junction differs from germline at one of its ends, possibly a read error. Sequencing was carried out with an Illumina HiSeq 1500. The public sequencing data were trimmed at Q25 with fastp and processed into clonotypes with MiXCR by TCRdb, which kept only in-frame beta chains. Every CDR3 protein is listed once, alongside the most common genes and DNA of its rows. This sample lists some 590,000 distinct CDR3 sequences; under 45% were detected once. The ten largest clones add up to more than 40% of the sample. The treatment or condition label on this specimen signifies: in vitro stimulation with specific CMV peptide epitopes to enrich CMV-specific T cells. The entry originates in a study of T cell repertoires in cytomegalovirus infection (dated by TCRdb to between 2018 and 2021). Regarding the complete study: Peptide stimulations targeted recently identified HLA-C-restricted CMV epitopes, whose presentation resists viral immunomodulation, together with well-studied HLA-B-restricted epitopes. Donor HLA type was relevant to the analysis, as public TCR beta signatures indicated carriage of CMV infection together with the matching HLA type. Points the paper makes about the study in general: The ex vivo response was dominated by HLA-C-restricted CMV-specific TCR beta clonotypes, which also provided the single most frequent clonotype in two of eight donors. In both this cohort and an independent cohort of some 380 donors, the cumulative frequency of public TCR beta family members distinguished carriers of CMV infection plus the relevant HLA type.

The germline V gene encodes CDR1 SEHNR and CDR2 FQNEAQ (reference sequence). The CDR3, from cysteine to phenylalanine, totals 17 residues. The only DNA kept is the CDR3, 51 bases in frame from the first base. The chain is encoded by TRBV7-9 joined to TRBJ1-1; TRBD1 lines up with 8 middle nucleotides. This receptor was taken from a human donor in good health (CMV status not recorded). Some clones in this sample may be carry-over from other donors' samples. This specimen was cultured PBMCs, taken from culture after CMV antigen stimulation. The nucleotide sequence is TGTGCCAGCAGTTTAGTTTGGACAGGGCTCGCAAACACTGAAGCTTTCTTT. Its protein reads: CASSLVWTGLANTEAFF.